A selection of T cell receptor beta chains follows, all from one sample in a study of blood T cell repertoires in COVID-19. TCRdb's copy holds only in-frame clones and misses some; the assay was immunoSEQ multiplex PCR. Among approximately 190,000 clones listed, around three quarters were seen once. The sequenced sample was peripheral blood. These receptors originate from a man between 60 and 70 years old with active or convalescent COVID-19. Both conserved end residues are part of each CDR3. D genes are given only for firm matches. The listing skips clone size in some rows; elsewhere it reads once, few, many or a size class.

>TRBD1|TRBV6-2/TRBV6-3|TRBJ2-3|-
CASSLDRGWTDTQYF
TGTGCCAGCAGTTTGGACAGGGGGTGGACAGATACGCAGTATTTT
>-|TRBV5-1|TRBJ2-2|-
CASSRLWSSEPNTGELFF
TGCGCCAGCAGCAGGCTTTGGAGTAGCGAACCGAACACCGGGGAGCTGTTTTTT
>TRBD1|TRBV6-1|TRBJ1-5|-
CASSEGQGEDQPQHF
TGTGCCAGCAGTGAAGGACAGGGGGAAGATCAGCCCCAGCATTTT
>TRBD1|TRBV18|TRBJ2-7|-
CASSRAGGNYEQYF
TGTGCCAGCTCACGAGCAGGGGGAAATTACGAGCAGTACTTC
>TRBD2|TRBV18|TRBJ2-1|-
CASSIGVAGSYNEQFF
TGTGCCAGCTCAATCGGGGTAGCGGGATCCTACAATGAGCAGTTCTTC
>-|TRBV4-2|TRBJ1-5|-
CASSQDRTGNQPQHF
TGTGCCAGCAGCCAGGACCGGACAGGCAATCAGCCCCAGCATTTT
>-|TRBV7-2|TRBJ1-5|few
CASSLGLSNQPQHF
TGTGCCAGCAGCTTAGGTCTCAGCAATCAGCCCCAGCATTTT
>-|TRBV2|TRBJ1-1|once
CASSEARGTEAFF
TGTGCCAGCAGTGAAGCCCGGGGCACTGAAGCTTTCTTT
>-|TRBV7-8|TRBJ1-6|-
CASSLVRQGNSPLHF
TGTGCCAGCAGCTTAGTGAGGCAGGGAAATTCACCCCTCCACTTT
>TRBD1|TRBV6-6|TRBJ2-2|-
CASNARDRSSGELFF
TGTGCCAGCAACGCTAGGGACAGATCGAGCGGGGAGCTGTTTTTT
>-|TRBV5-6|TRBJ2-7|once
CASSFYSGPEQYF
TGTGCCAGCAGCTTTTACAGTGGGCCCGAGCAGTACTTC
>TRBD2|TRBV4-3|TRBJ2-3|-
CASSQAVAGGTDTQYF
TGCGCCAGCAGCCAAGCAGTAGCGGGAGGCACAGATACGCAGTATTTT
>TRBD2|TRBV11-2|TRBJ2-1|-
CASSLVRTSGNNEQFF
TGTGCCAGCAGCTTAGTCAGGACTAGCGGTAACAATGAGCAGTTCTTC
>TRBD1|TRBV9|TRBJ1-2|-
CASSVAGTGAPYGYTF
TGTGCCAGCAGCGTAGCAGGGACAGGGGCTCCCTATGGCTACACCTTC
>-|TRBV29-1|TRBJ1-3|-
CSASEAGNTIYF
TGCAGCGCGAGTGAGGCTGGAAACACCATATATTTT
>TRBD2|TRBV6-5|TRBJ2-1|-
CASRGTSGVEQFF
TGTGCCAGTCGGGGGACTAGCGGGGTGGAGCAGTTCTTC
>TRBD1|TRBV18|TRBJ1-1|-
CATQQGTDTEAFF
TGTGCCACGCAACAGGGGACAGACACTGAAGCTTTCTTT
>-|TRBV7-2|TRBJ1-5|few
CASSLEATGNQPQHF
TGTGCCAGCAGCTTAGAGGCGACAGGCAATCAGCCCCAGCATTTT
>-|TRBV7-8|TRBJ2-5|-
CASSFGREETQYF
TGTGCCAGCAGCTTCGGCAGGGAAGAGACCCAGTACTTC
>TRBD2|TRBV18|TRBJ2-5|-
CASSPTSGRLPGATQYF
TGTGCCAGCTCACCAACTAGCGGGAGGTTGCCCGGGGCGACCCAGTACTTC
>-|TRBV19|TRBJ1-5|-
CASSRQAYSNQPQHF
TGTGCCAGTAGCCGACAGGCCTATAGCAATCAGCCCCAGCATTTT
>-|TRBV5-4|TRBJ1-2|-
CASSLDRPGSYTF
TGTGCCAGCAGCTTGGATAGACCCGGGAGCTACACCTTC
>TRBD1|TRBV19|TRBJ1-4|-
CASSMVQGNEKLFF
TGTGCCAGTAGTATGGTACAGGGGAATGAAAAACTGTTTTTT
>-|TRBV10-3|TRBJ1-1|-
CAISGSGDEEAFF
TGTGCCATCAGTGGATCGGGGGATGAGGAAGCTTTCTTT
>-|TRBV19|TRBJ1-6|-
CASSIWTKDSPLHF
TGTGCCAGTAGTATTTGGACAAAGGATTCACCCCTCCACTTT
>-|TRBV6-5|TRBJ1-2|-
CATFARRGYGYTF
TGTGCCACCTTCGCCCGGAGGGGCTATGGCTACACCTTC
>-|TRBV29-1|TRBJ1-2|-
CSVGAGGGYTF
TGCAGCGTTGGCGCAGGTGGTGGCTACACCTTC
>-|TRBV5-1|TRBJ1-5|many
CASSPQRGQPQHF
TGCGCCAGCAGCCCCCAAAGGGGTCAGCCCCAGCATTTT
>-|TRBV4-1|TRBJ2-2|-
CASSRSAVNTGELFF
TGCGCCAGCAGCCGATCAGCGGTGAACACCGGGGAGCTGTTTTTT
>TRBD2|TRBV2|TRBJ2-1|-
CASSGMAGTSNEQFF
TGTGCCAGCAGCGGAATGGCCGGGACTAGCAATGAGCAGTTCTTC
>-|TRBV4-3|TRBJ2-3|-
CASSQSAGGQADTQYF
TGCGCCAGCAGCCAATCCGCCGGGGGGCAGGCAGATACGCAGTATTTT
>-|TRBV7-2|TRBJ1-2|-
CASSNREVIMGYTF
TGTGCCAGCAGCAACAGGGAAGTCATAATGGGCTACACCTTC
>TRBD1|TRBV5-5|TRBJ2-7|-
CASSLSQGAGYEQYF
TGTGCCAGCAGCTTGTCCCAGGGGGCTGGCTACGAGCAGTACTTC
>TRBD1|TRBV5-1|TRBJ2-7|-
CASSLTGGASYEQYF
TGCGCCAGCAGCTTAACAGGGGGCGCTTCCTACGAGCAGTACTTC
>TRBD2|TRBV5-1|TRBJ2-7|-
CASSSWTSGFGEQYF
TGCGCCAGCAGCTCGTGGACTAGCGGCTTCGGTGAGCAGTACTTC
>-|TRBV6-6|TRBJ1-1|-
CASSSQGRGTEAFF
TGTGCCAGCAGTTCCCAGGGGAGAGGAACTGAAGCTTTCTTT
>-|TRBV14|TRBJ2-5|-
CASSQAMDTQETQYF
TGTGCCAGCAGCCAAGCTATGGACACCCAAGAGACCCAGTACTTC
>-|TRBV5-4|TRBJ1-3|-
CASSLAGVGGNTIYF
TGTGCCAGCAGCTTGGCAGGGGTCGGTGGAAACACCATATATTTT
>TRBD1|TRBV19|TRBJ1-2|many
CASSTGTGDRGGYTF
TGTGCCAGTAGTACCGGGACAGGAGATCGAGGTGGCTACACCTTC
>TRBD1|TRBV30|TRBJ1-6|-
CAWSGQGESPLHF
TGTGCCTGGAGTGGACAGGGTGAATCACCCCTCCACTTT
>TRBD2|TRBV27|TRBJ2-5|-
CASGPGLAPETQYF
TGTGCCAGCGGGCCGGGACTAGCTCCAGAGACCCAGTACTTC
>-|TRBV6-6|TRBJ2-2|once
CASKIGGLTGELFF
TGTGCCAGCAAAATTGGCGGCCTCACCGGGGAGCTGTTTTTT
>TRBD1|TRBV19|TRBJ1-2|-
CASSPHRDRVNYGYTF
TGTGCCAGTAGTCCTCATAGGGACAGGGTTAACTATGGCTACACCTTC